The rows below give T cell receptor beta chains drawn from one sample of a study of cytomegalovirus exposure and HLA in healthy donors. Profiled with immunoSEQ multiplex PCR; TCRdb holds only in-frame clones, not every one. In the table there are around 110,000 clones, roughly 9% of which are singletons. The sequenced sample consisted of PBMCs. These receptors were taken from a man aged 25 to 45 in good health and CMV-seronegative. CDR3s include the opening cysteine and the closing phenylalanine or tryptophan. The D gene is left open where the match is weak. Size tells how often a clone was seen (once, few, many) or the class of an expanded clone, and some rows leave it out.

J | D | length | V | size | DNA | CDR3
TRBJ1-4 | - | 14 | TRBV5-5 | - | TGTGCCAGCAGCTTGCGACACGGAAATGAAAAACTGTTTTTT | CASSLRHGNEKLFF
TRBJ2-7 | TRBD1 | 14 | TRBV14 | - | TGTGCCAGCAGCCGGGACAGGGGATACTACGAGCAGTACTTC | CASSRDRGYYEQYF
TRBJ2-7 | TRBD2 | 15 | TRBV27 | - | TGTGCCAGCAGTCCAGCAGAGACTAGCGGGTACGAGCAGTACTTC | CASSPAETSGYEQYF
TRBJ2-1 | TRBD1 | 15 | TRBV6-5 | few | TGTGCCAGCAGTCGACAGGGGGCCTACTACAATGAGCAGTTCTTC | CASSRQGAYYNEQFF
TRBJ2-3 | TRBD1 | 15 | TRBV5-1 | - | TGCGCCAGCAGCTCAGGACAGGGGGCCACAGATACGCAGTATTTT | CASSSGQGATDTQYF
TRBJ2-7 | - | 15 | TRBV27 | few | TGTGCCAGCAGTTTGAGTGCGGGATTGTCCCACGAGCAGTACTTC | CASSLSAGLSHEQYF
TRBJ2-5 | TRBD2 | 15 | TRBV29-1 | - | TGCAGCGTCCTCAGTCAGCGGGAGATGCAAGAGACCCAGTACTTC | CSVLSQREMQETQYF
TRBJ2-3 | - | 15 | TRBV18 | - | TGTGCCAGCTCACCACAGGACATGCCCTACGATACGCAGTATTTT | CASSPQDMPYDTQYF
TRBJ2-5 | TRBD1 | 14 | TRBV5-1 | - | TGCGCCAGCAGCCGGGACAGGGGGCAAGAGACCCAGTACTTC | CASSRDRGQETQYF
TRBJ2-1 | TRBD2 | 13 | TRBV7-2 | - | TGTGCCAGCAGCGAATTGGGGACTAGCGGATTAGTCTTC | CASSELGTSGLVF
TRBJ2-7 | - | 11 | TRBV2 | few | TGTGCCAGCAGGTATCGGTACGAGCAGTACTTC | CASRYRYEQYF
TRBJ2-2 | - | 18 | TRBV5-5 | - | TGTGCCAGCAGCTCCCCCGGCGGGGACAGCCCAATTGGGGGGGAGCTGTTTTTT | CASSSPGGDSPIGGELFF
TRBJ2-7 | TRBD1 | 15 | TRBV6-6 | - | TGTGCCAGCAGTTACGGACAGGGTGGGTCCTACGAGCAGTACTTC | CASSYGQGGSYEQYF
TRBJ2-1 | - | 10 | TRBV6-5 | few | TGTGCCGTAGGGGACAATGAGCAGTTCTTC | CAVGDNEQFF
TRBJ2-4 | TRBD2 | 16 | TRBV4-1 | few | TGCGCCAGCAGCCAAGGTCAGGCTAGCGGGAAAAACATTCAGTACTTC | CASSQGQASGKNIQYF
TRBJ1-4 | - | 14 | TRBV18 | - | TGTGCCAGCTCAACCGGTACAACTAATGAAAAACTGTTTTTT | CASSTGTTNEKLFF
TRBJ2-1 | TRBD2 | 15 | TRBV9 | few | TGTGCCAGCAGCGCGACTAGCGGGACCTACAATGAGCAGTTCTTC | CASSATSGTYNEQFF
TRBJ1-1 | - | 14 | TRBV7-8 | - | TGTGCCAGCACCCCACAGCCGATGAACACTGAAGCTTTCTTT | CASTPQPMNTEAFF
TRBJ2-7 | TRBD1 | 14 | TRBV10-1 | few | TGCGCCAGAATTTATGACAGGGTCTCCTACGAGCAGTACTTC | CARIYDRVSYEQYF
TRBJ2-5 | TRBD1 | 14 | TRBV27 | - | TGTGCCAGTGGGGGACAGGGGTATCCGGAGACCCAGTACTTC | CASGGQGYPETQYF
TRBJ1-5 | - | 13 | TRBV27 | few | TGTGCCAGCAGCCTAACCGTCGATCAGCCCCAGCATTTT | CASSLTVDQPQHF
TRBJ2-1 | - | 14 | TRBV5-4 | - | TGTGCCAGCAGCTTTGGGAGCTCCTACAATGAGCAGTTCTTC | CASSFGSSYNEQFF
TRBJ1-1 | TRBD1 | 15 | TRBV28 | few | TGTGCCAGCAGTTTAGGACAGGGCTGGGGCACTGAAGCTTTCTTT | CASSLGQGWGTEAFF
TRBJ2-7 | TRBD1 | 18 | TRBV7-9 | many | TGTGCCAGCAGCTTACGACAGGGGCAAGGGGCTTTTCTCCCTATGCAGTACTTC | CASSLRQGQGAFLPMQYF
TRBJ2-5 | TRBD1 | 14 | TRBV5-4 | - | TGTGCCAGCAGCCGGGACAGGGGGGAAGAGACCCAGTACTTC | CASSRDRGEETQYF
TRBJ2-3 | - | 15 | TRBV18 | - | TGTGCCAGCTCACCATTGTACAGGACCACAGATACGCAGTATTTT | CASSPLYRTTDTQYF
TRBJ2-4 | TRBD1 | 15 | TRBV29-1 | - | TGCAGCGTCCGCCCGGACAGGGGGCCCAAAAACATTCAGTACTTC | CSVRPDRGPKNIQYF
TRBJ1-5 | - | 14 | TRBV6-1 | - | TGTGCCAGCCTAGGGGGGGGTAGCAATCAGCCCCAGCATTTT | CASLGGGSNQPQHF
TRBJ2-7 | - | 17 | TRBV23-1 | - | TGCGCCAGCAGTCAACTGAGAGGGACTGAACTTTGCTACGAGCAGTACTTC | CASSQLRGTELCYEQYF
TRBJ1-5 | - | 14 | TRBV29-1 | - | TGCAGCGTTGAAAAGGGAGGGGGAGGTCAGCCCCAGCATTTT | CSVEKGGGGQPQHF
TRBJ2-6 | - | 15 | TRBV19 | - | TGTGCCAGTAGTAGGACAGCTTCTGGGGCCAACGTCCTGACTTTC | CASSRTASGANVLTF
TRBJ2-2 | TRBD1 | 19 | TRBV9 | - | TGTGCCAGCAGCCCCCTGGGTTACGGGACAGGGGGACGAGGCGGGGAGCTGTTTTTT | CASSPLGYGTGGRGGELFF
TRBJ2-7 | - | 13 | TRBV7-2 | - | TGTGCCAGCAGCTTTGGCAGTACCTACGAGCAGTACTTC | CASSFGSTYEQYF
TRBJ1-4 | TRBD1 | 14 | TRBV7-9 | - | TGTGCCAGCAGCTCGGGACAGGGCGCGGAAAAACTGTTTTTT | CASSSGQGAEKLFF
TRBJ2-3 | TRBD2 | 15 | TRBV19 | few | TGTGCCAGTACCCCCAGACTAGCGGTCCTTGATACGCAGTATTTT | CASTPRLAVLDTQYF
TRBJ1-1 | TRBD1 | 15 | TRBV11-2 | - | TGTGCCAGCAGCCTTGACAGGGGGAAGAACACTGAAGCTTTCTTT | CASSLDRGKNTEAFF
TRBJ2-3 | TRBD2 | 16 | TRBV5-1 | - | TGCGCCAGCAGCTTTTCTAGCGGGTCCGCCACAGATACGCAGTATTTT | CASSFSSGSATDTQYF
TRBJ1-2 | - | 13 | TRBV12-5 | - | TGTGCTAGTGGTTGGAGGGTTGACTATGGCTACACCTTC | CASGWRVDYGYTF
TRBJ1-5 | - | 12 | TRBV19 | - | TGTGCCAGTAGTATGCGGAATCAGCCCCAGCATTTT | CASSMRNQPQHF
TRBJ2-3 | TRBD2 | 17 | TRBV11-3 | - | TGTGCCAGCAGCTTACACCGGGGACTAGCGGACACAGATACGCAGTATTTT | CASSLHRGLADTDTQYF
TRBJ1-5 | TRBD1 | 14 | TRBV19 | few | TGTGCCAGTATCCCGGGACAGGGCAATCAGCCCCAGCATTTT | CASIPGQGNQPQHF
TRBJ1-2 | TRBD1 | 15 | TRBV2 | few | TGTGCCAGCAGTGAATTAGGGACAGGGAATGATGGCTACACCTTC | CASSELGTGNDGYTF
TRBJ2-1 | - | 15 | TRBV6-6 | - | TGTGCCAGCAGTCTGCAGGGTAGCTCCTACAATGAGCAGTTCTTC | CASSLQGSSYNEQFF
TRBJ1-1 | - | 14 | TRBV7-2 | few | TGTGCCAGCAGCTCTCGGAGACAGCTCCCTGAAGCTTTCTTT | CASSSRRQLPEAFF
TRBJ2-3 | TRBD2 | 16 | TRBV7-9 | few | TGTGCCAGCAGCCCCAGACTAGCGGGATTATCAGATACGCAGTATTTT | CASSPRLAGLSDTQYF
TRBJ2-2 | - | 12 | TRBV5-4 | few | TGTGCCAGCAGCTTGTATATCGGGGAGCTGTTTTTT | CASSLYIGELFF
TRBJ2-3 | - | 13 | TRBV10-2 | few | TGCGCCAGCAGTCCCGCCCGGGCAGATACGCAGTATTTT | CASSPARADTQYF
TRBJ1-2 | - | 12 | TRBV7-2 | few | TGTGCCAGCAGCTTAGAAGCAGGCGGCTACACCTTC | CASSLEAGGYTF
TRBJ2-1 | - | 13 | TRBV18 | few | TGTGCCAGCTCACTACGGGGAGCTAGTGAGCAGTTCTTC | CASSLRGASEQFF
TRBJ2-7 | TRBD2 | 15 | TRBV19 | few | TGTGCCAGTAGCCGGAGGACTAGCGGAACCTACGAGCAGTACTTC | CASSRRTSGTYEQYF
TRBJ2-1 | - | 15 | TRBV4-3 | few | TGCGCCAGCAGCCCCTCCTCGCCCGGGTTCGATGAGCAGTTCTTC | CASSPSSPGFDEQFF
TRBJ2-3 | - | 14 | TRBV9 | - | TGTGCCAGCAGCCCCGGGGGTGACACAGATACGCAGTATTTT | CASSPGGDTDTQYF
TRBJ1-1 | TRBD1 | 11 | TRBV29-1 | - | TGCAGCGCCGAAGGGGGCCCAGGGGCTTTCTTT | CSAEGGPGAFF
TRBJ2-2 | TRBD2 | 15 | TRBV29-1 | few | TGCAGCGCTGGACTAGCGGGATGGGACACCGGGGAGCTGTTTTTT | CSAGLAGWDTGELFF
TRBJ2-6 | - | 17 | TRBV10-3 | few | TGTGCCATCAGTGAGTACCCCGCAGGCTCTGGGGCCAACGTCCTGACTTTC | CAISEYPAGSGANVLTF
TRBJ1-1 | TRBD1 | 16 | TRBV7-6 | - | TGTGCCAGCAGCTGGGGGGGACAGGGGTCACACACTGAAGCTTTCTTT | CASSWGGQGSHTEAFF
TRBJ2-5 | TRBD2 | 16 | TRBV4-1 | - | TGCGCCAGCAGCCAAACTAGCGGGACCTTCCGAGAGACCCAGTACTTC | CASSQTSGTFRETQYF